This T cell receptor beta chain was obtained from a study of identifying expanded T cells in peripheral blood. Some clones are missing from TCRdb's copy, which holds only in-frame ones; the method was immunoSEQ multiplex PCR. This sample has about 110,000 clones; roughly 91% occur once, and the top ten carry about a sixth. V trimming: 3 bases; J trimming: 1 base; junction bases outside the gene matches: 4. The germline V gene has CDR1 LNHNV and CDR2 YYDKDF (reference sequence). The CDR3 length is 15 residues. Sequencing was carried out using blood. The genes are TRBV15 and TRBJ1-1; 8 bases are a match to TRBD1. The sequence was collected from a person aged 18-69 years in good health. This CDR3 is CATSRAQGANTEAFF. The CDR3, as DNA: TGTGCCACCAGCAGGGCCCAGGGGGCGAACACTGAAGCTTTCTTT.